This TCR beta chain was sequenced during a study of cytotoxic CD8 clonotypes in ibrutinib-treated CLL. Study-wide context: The authors obtained response samples at a median of about 11 months of treatment, range 6 to 36. Study-wide results and limits: Sampling schedules were unmatched across sustained-remission and progressing patients.

Here immunoSEQ multiplex PCR was the method, and the copy in TCRdb shows in-frame clones only, minus some. The sample consists of under 150,000 clones, 75% to 85% of them appearing once. Notes on this clone: Its antigen is unknown.

This TCR came from a human donor with chronic lymphocytic leukemia. Source: PBMCs, taken after 36 months of ibrutinib treatment.

The CDR3 here is CASSTGARSEQFF. CDR3 nucleotide sequence: TGTGCCAGTAGTACCGGCGCCCGCAGTGAGCAGTTCTTC. This chain joins TRBV19 and TRBJ2-1, with D uncertain. Germline V gene data show CDR1 as LNHDA and CDR2 as SQIVND (reference sequence). The CDR3 is made up of 13 amino acids. V was cut by 4 bases and J by 9 bases, with 13 bases left in between.